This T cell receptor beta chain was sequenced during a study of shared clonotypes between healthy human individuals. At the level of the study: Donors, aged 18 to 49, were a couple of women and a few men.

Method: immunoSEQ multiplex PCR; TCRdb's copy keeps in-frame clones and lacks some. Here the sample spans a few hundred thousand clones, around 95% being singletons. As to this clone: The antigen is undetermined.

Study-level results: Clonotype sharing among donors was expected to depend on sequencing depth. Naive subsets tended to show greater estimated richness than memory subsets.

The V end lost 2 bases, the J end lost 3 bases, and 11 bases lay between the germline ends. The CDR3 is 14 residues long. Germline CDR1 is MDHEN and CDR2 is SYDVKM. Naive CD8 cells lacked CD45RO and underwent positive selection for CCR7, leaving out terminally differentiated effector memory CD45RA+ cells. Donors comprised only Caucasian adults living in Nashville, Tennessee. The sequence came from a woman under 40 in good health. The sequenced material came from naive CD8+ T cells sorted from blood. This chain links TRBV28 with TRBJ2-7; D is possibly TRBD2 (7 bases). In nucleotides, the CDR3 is TGTGCCAGCAGTTTAGAGGGGGGGGACTACGAGCAGTACTTC. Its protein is CASSLEGGDYEQYF.